This T cell receptor beta chain was observed in a study of blood T cell repertoires in COVID-19. The CDR3 length is 14 residues. Germline assignment: CDR1 SQVTM and CDR2 ANQGSEA. This table comes from immunoSEQ multiplex PCR, and its TCRdb copy is limited to in-frame clones, with some not included. The data show around 200,000 clones, around 75% seen once. This receptor was obtained from a middle-aged woman with COVID-19, enrolled during active disease. The sequenced sample consisted of peripheral blood. The V call is TRBV29-1, the J call TRBJ2-5, with 7 positions matching TRBD2. CDR3 nucleotide sequence: TGCAGTGCCCGGGAGGTGTGGGATCAAGAGACCCAGTACTTC. This gives the protein CSAREVWDQETQYF.